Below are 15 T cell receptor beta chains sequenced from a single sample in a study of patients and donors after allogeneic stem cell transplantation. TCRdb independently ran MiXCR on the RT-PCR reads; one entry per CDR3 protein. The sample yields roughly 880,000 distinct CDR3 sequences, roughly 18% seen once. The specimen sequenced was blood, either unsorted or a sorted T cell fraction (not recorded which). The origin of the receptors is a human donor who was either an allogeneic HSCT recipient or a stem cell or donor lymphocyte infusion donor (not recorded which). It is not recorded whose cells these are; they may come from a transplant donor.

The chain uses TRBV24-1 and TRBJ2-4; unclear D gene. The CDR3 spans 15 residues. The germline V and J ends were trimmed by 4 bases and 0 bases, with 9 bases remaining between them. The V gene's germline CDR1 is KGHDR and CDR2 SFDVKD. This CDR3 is CATSDPSVAKNIQYF. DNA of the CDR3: TGTGCCACCAGTGACCCCAGCGTAGCCAAAAACATTCAGTACTTC.

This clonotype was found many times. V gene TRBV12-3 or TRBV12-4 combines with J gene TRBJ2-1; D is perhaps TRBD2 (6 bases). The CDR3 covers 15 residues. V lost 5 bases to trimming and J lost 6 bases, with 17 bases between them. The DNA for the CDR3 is TGTGCCAGCAGTGCGAGGGAGAAGGAGGGCAATGAGCAGTTCTTC. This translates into CASSAREKEGNEQFF.

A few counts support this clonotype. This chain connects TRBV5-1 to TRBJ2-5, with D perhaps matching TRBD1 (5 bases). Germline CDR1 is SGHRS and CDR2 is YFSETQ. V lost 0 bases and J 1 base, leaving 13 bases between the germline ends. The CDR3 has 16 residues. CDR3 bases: TGCGCCAGCAGCTTGGAAGTCGCAGGGATCCAAGAGACCCAGTACTTC. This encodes CASSLEVAGIQETQYF.

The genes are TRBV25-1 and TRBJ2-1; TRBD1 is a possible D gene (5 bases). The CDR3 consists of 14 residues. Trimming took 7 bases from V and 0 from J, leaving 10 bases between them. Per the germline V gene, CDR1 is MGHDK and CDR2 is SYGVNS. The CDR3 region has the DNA TGTGCCAGCACGACAGCGAGCTCCTACAATGAGCAGTTCTTC. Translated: CASTTASSYNEQFF. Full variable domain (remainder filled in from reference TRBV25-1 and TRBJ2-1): EADIYQTPRYLVIGTGKKITLECSQTMGHDKMYWYQQDPGMELHLIHYSYGVNSTEKGDLSSESTVSRIRTEHFPLTLESARPSHTSQYLCASTTASSYNEQFFGPGTRLTVL.

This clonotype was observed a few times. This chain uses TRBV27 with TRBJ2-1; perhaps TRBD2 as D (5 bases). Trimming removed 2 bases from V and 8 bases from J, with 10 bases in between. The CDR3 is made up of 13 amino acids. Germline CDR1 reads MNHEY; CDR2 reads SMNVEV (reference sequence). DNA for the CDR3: TGTGCCAGCAGTTTAGAAACTAGGGATGAGCAGTTCTTC. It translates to CASSLETRDEQFF.

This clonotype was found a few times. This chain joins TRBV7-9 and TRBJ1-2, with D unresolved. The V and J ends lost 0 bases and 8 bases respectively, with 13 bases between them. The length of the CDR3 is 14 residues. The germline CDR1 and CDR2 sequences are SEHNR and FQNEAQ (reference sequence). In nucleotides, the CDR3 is TGTGCCAGCAGCTTAGCGCAGGATTCGAGGGGCTACACCTTC. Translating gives CASSLAQDSRGYTF.

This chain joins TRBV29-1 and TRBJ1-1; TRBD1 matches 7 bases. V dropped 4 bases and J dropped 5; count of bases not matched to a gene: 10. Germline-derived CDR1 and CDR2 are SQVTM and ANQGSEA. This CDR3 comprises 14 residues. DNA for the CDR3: TGCAGCGTTGGCCTCCGACAGGGTGTTACTGAAGCTTTCTTT. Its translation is CSVGLRQGVTEAFF.

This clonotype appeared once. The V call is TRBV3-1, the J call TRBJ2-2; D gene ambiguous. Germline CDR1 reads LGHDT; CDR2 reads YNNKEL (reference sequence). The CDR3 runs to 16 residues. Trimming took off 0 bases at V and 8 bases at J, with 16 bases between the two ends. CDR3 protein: CASSQDLRAPGGELFF. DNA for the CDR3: TGTGCCAGCAGCCAAGATCTCAGAGCCCCTGGGGGGGAGCTGTTTTTT.

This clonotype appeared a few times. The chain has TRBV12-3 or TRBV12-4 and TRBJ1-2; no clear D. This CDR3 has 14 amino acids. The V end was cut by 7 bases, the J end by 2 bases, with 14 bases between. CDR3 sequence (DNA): TGTGCCAGCACCCTCCACCCCGGGAACTATGGCTACACCTTC. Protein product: CASTLHPGNYGYTF.

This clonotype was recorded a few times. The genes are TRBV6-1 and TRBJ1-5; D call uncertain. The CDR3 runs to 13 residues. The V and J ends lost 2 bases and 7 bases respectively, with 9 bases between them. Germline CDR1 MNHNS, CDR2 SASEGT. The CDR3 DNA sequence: TGTGCCAGCAGTGAATGGGCATCCCAGCCCCAGCATTTT. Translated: CASSEWASQPQHF.

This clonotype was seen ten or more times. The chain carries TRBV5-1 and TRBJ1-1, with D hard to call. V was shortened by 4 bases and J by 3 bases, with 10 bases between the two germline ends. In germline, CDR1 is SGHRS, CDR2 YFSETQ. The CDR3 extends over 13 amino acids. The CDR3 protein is CASSTGGDTEAFF. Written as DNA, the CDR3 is TGCGCCAGCAGCACCGGTGGGGACACTGAAGCTTTCTTT.

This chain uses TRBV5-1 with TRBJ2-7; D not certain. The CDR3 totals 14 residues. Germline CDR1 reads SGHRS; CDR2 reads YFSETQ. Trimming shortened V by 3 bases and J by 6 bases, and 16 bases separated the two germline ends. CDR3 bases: TGCGCCAGCAGCTCTCGGGCCCAACCGGCCGAGCAGTACTTC. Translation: CASSSRAQPAEQYF.

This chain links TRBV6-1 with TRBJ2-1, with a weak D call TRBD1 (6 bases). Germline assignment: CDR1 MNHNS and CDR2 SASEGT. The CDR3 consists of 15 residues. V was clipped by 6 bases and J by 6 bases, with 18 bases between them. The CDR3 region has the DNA TGTGCCAGCAGATCCGAAGGGACCAGGGGCAATGAGCAGTTCTTC. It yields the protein CASRSEGTRGNEQFF.

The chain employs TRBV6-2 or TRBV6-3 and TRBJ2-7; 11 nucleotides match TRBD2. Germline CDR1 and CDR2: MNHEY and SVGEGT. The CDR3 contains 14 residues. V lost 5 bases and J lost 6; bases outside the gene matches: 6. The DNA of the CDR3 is TGTGCCAGCAGTCAGGTCACTAGCGGGAGCGAGCAGTACTTC. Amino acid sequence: CASSQVTSGSEQYF.

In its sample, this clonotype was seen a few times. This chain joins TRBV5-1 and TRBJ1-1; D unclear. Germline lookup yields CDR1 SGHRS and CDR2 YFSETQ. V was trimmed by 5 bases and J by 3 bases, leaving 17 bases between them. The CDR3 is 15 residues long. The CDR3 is CASSPDPTYYTEAFF. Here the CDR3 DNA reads TGCGCCAGCAGTCCGGACCCAACTTATTACACTGAAGCTTTCTTT. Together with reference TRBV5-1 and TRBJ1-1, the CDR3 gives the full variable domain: KAGVTQTPRYLIKTRGQQVTLSCSPISGHRSVSWYQQTPGQGLQFLFEYFSETQRNKGNFPGRFSGRQFSNSRSEMNVSTLELGDSALYLCASSPDPTYYTEAFFGQGTRLTVV.